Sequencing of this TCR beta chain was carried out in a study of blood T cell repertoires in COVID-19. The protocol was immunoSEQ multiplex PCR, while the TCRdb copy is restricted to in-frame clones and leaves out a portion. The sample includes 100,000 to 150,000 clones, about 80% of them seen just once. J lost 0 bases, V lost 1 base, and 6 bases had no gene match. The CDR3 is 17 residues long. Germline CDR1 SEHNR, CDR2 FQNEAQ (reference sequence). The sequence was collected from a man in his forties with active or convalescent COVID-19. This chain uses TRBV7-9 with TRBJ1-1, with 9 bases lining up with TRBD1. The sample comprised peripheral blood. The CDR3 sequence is CASSLVGQGWMNTEAFF. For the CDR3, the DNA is TGTGCCAGCAGCTTAGTGGGACAGGGTTGGATGAACACTGAAGCTTTCTTT.